Listed below are T cell receptor beta chains from one sample, sequenced in a study of control samples from healthy donors and cancer patients. Repertoires were generated with immunoSEQ multiplex PCR, while TCRdb's copy carries only in-frame clones and drops some. Of 170,000 or so clones in the sample, over 80% were seen once. Material: blood. Receptors originate from a man between 18 and 35 years old in good health. The CDR3 runs from the conserved cysteine through the conserved F or W. D genes are given only for firm matches. Clone size appears in some rows only: once, few, many, or a class for an expanded clone.

V: TRBV6-5
size: NA
J: TRBJ2-7
D: NA
CDR3: CASSLYSDEQYF
DNA: TGTGCCAGCAGTTTATATTCGGACGAGCAGTACTTC

V: TRBV11-2
size: NA
J: TRBJ1-2
D: NA
CDR3: CASSLGSFNYGYTF
DNA: TGTGCCAGCAGCTTAGGGTCGTTTAACTATGGCTACACCTTC

V: TRBV9
size: NA
J: TRBJ1-1
D: NA
CDR3: CASSVGVSTHTEAFF
DNA: TGTGCCAGCAGCGTAGGGGTCTCAACACACACTGAAGCTTTCTTT

V: TRBV29-1
size: NA
J: TRBJ2-1
D: NA
CDR3: CSVDREGDEQFF
DNA: TGCAGCGTTGATAGGGAGGGGGATGAGCAGTTCTTC

V: TRBV10-3
size: NA
J: TRBJ2-3
D: NA
CDR3: CAISESARSGTDTQYF
DNA: TGTGCCATCAGTGAGTCGGCCCGCAGCGGCACAGATACGCAGTATTTT

V: TRBV6-1
size: NA
J: TRBJ2-1
D: TRBD1
CDR3: CASSDRTGTHNEQFF
DNA: TGTGCCAGCAGTGATAGGACAGGGACCCACAATGAGCAGTTCTTC

V: TRBV4-1
size: once
J: TRBJ1-5
D: TRBD1
CDR3: CASSQADRGGNQPQHF
DNA: TGCGCCAGCAGCCAGGCGGACAGGGGGGGGAATCAGCCCCAGCATTTT

V: TRBV24-1
size: once
J: TRBJ1-5
D: NA
CDR3: CATGQGINQPQHF
DNA: TGTGCCACTGGGCAGGGGATCAATCAGCCCCAGCATTTT

V: TRBV9
size: NA
J: TRBJ2-3
D: NA
CDR3: CASSPQDSTDTQYF
DNA: TGTGCCAGCAGCCCCCAGGACTCCACAGATACGCAGTATTTT

V: TRBV15
size: NA
J: TRBJ2-5
D: NA
CDR3: CATSRPSETQYF
DNA: TGTGCCACCAGCAGGCCATCAGAGACCCAGTACTTC

V: TRBV14
size: NA
J: TRBJ1-1
D: NA
CDR3: CASSQVRGNTEAFF
DNA: TGTGCCAGCAGCCAAGTAAGGGGGAACACTGAAGCTTTCTTT

V: TRBV6-5
size: NA
J: TRBJ2-2
D: NA
CDR3: CASTSLAGELFF
DNA: TGTGCCAGCACCTCCCTGGCCGGGGAGCTGTTTTTT

V: TRBV3-1/TRBV3-2
size: few
J: TRBJ1-3
D: TRBD1
CDR3: CASSHRTGFSSGNTIYF
DNA: TGTGCCAGCAGCCACAGGACAGGGTTTAGCTCTGGAAACACCATATATTTT

V: TRBV6-5
size: once
J: TRBJ2-2
D: TRBD1
CDR3: CASRGQLNTGELFF
DNA: TGTGCCAGCAGGGGACAGCTGAACACCGGGGAGCTGTTTTTT

V: TRBV2
size: NA
J: TRBJ2-2
D: TRBD1
CDR3: CASLDRATAGELFF
DNA: TGTGCCAGTTTGGACAGGGCCACCGCCGGGGAGCTGTTTTTT

V: TRBV2
size: NA
J: TRBJ2-3
D: NA
CDR3: CASSQWVGTTDTQYF
DNA: TGTGCCAGCAGCCAATGGGTCGGGACAACAGATACGCAGTATTTT

V: TRBV7-2
size: NA
J: TRBJ1-6
D: NA
CDR3: CASSLAVSKPLHF
DNA: TGTGCCAGCAGCTTAGCTGTGTCCAAACCCCTCCACTTT

V: TRBV14
size: NA
J: TRBJ2-5
D: TRBD2
CDR3: CASSQGGTRKTQYF
DNA: TGTGCCAGCAGCCAAGGCGGGACTAGGAAGACCCAGTACTTC

V: TRBV18
size: NA
J: TRBJ2-2
D: NA
CDR3: CASSFNTGELFF
DNA: TGTGCCAGCTCGTTCAACACCGGGGAGCTGTTTTTT

V: TRBV30
size: NA
J: TRBJ1-5
D: TRBD1
CDR3: CAWSKTGGIQPQHF
DNA: TGTGCCTGGAGTAAAACAGGGGGTATTCAGCCCCAGCATTTT

V: TRBV9
size: NA
J: TRBJ1-1
D: NA
CDR3: CASSVGDVGFEAFF
DNA: TGTGCCAGCAGCGTAGGGGATGTGGGTTTTGAAGCTTTCTTT

V: TRBV7-3
size: NA
J: TRBJ1-1
D: TRBD1
CDR3: CASSLRQGTEAFF
DNA: TGTGCCAGCAGCTTAAGACAGGGAACTGAAGCTTTCTTT

V: TRBV15
size: NA
J: TRBJ1-2
D: NA
CDR3: CATSRPRTGAAYGYTF
DNA: TGTGCCACCAGCAGACCTAGAACCGGGGCCGCTTATGGCTACACCTTC

V: TRBV14
size: NA
J: TRBJ2-7
D: TRBD1
CDR3: CASSPGWPWGTGRDEQYF
DNA: TGTGCCAGCAGCCCAGGTTGGCCTTGGGGGACAGGACGAGACGAGCAGTACTTC

V: TRBV7-9
size: NA
J: TRBJ2-3
D: TRBD2
CDR3: CASSLVGTSGGADTQYF
DNA: TGTGCCAGCAGCTTAGTTGGGACTAGCGGGGGGGCGGACACGCAGTATTTT

V: TRBV20-1
size: NA
J: TRBJ2-7
D: NA
CDR3: CSARYQGEQYF
DNA: TGCAGTGCTAGGTACCAGGGCGAGCAGTACTTC

V: TRBV2
size: NA
J: TRBJ1-6
D: TRBD1
CDR3: CASRPFLGQGKRPLHF
DNA: TGTGCCAGCAGACCCTTCCTTGGACAGGGAAAAAGACCCCTCCACTTT

V: TRBV4-1
size: NA
J: TRBJ1-2
D: TRBD1
CDR3: CASSQMGNRGKSNGYTF
DNA: TGCGCCAGCAGCCAAATGGGTAACAGGGGGAAATCGAATGGCTACACCTTC

V: TRBV18
size: NA
J: TRBJ1-1
D: NA
CDR3: CASSPVQGPTEAFF
DNA: TGTGCCAGCTCACCAGTGCAGGGGCCGACTGAAGCTTTCTTT

V: TRBV10-2
size: NA
J: TRBJ2-1
D: NA
CDR3: CAAKRSSSAYNEQFF
DNA: TGCGCCGCCAAACGGTCGAGTAGCGCCTACAATGAGCAGTTCTTC

V: TRBV2
size: NA
J: TRBJ1-1
D: NA
CDR3: CASSGTRNTEAFF
DNA: TGTGCCAGCAGCGGGACACGGAACACTGAAGCTTTCTTT

V: TRBV7-3
size: few
J: TRBJ2-7
D: NA
CDR3: CASSPQPAGAVPYEQYF
DNA: TGTGCCAGCAGCCCACAGCCTGCGGGGGCCGTACCCTACGAGCAGTACTTC

V: TRBV2
size: NA
J: TRBJ2-3
D: TRBD1
CDR3: CASSDYRGRADTQYF
DNA: TGTGCCAGCAGCGACTACAGGGGGCGAGCAGATACGCAGTATTTT